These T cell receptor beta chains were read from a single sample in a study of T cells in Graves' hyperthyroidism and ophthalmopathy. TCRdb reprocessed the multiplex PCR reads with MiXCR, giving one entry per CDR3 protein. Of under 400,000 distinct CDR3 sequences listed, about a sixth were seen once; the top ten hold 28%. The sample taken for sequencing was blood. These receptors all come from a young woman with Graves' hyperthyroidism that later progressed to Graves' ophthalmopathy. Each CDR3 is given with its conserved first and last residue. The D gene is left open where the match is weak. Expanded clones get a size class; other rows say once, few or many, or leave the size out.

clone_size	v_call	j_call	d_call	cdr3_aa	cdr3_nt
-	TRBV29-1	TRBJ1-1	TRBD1	CSVWDRGLKMNTEAFF	TGCAGCGTTTGGGACAGGGGGCTGAAAATGAACACTGAAGCTTTCTTT
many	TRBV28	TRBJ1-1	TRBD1	CASSTWDRGGTEAFF	TGTGCCAGCAGCACTTGGGACAGGGGTGGCACTGAAGCTTTCTTT
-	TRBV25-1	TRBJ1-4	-	CASRARTEPAANEKLFF	TGTGCCAGCCGAGCGAGAACAGAACCCGCAGCTAATGAAAAACTGTTTTTT
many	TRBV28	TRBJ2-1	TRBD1	CASRVRDRVGYEQFF	TGTGCCAGCAGGGTACGGGACAGGGTAGGCTATGAGCAGTTCTTC
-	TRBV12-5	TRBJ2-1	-	CASTGATSSYNEQFF	TGTGCTAGTACGGGGGCTACCAGCTCCTACAATGAGCAGTTCTTC
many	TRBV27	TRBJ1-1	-	CASSLSKLNTEAFF	TGTGCCAGCAGTTTATCTAAGTTGAACACTGAAGCTTTCTTT
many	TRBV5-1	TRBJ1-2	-	CASSLGGAAGYTF	TGCGCCAGCAGCTTAGGAGGGGCCGCGGGCTACACCTTC
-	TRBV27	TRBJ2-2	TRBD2	CASSSSGKTGELFF	TGTGCCAGCAGTTCTAGCGGGAAAACCGGGGAGCTGTTTTTT
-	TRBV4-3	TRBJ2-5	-	CASSRWGWETQYF	TGCGCCAGCAGCCGATGGGGTTGGGAGACCCAGTACTTC
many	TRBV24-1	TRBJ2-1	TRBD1	CATSDGDSYNEQFF	TGTGCCACCAGTGATGGGGACAGTTACAATGAGCAGTTCTTC
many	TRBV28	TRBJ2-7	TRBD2	CASSELAGGPVEQYF	TGTGCCAGCAGTGAATTAGCGGGAGGGCCTGTCGAGCAGTACTTC
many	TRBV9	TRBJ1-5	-	CASSLDGFSNQPQHF	TGTGCCAGCAGCCTGGACGGTTTTAGCAATCAGCCCCAGCATTTT
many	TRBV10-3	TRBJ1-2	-	CAITRRQPGGSYGYTF	TGTGCCATCACTCGAAGACAGCCCGGGGGGAGCTATGGCTACACCTTC
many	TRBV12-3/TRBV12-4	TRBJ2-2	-	CASSPQEWAGELFF	TGTGCCAGCAGTCCGCAGGAATGGGCCGGGGAGCTGTTTTTT
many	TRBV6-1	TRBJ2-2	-	CASSYTTEHTGELFF	TGTGCCAGCAGTTATACAACTGAACACACCGGGGAGCTGTTTTTT
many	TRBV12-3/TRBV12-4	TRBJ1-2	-	CATTGKGTYGYTF	TGTGCCACGACCGGGAAAGGGACGTATGGCTACACCTTC
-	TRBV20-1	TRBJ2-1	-	CSARDLTYNEQFF	TGCAGTGCTAGAGACCTTACCTACAATGAGCAGTTCTTC
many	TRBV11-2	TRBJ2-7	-	CASSSTPGAYEQYF	TGTGCCAGCAGTTCGACGCCCGGGGCCTACGAGCAGTACTTC
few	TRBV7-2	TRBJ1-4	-	CASSLLLRGEKLFF	TGTGCCAGCAGCTTACTCCTAAGGGGTGAAAAACTGTTTTTT
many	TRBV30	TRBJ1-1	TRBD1	CAWSETGGSEAFF	TGTGCCTGGAGCGAGACAGGGGGCAGTGAAGCTTTCTTT
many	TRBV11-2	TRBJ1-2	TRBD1	CASSYARGQRSYGYTF	TGTGCCAGCAGCTATGCTAGGGGACAGAGATCCTATGGCTACACCTTC
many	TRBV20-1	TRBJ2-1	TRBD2	CSATPSAGGPYEQFF	TGCAGTGCCACCCCCTCAGCGGGAGGGCCCTATGAGCAGTTCTTC
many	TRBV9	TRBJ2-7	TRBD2	CASSVASSGAYEQYF	TGTGCCAGCAGCGTAGCCTCTAGCGGGGCCTACGAGCAGTACTTC
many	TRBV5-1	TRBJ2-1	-	CASSLEPGQSFYNEQFF	TGCGCCAGCAGCTTGGAGCCTGGTCAGTCCTTCTACAATGAGCAGTTCTTC
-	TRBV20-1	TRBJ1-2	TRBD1	CSALGQGGANYGYTF	TGCAGTGCCCTGGGACAGGGTGGGGCTAACTATGGCTACACCTTC
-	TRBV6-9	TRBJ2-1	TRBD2	CASSSGTSGNRSYNEQFF	TGTGCCAGCAGTTCCGGGACTAGCGGGAACAGGTCCTACAATGAGCAGTTCTTC
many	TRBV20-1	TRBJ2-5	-	CSASQQGAQETQYF	TGCAGTGCTTCACAACAGGGTGCCCAAGAGACCCAGTACTTC
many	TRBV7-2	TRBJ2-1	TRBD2	CASSLAAGADGSSYNEQFF	TGTGCCAGCAGCTTAGCAGCGGGAGCAGATGGAAGCTCCTACAATGAGCAGTTCTTC
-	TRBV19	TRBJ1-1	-	CAGSTLRRGSTEAFF	TGTGCCGGTAGTACTCTACGTAGGGGGAGCACTGAAGCTTTCTTT
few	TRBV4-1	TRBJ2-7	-	CASSQEGIRGDPYEQYF	TGCGCCAGCAGCCAAGAAGGGATAAGGGGGGACCCCTACGAGCAGTACTTC
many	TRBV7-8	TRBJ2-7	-	CASSFRNGDLYEQYF	TGTGCCAGCAGCTTTAGGAATGGAGACCTCTACGAGCAGTACTTC
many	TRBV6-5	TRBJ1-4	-	CASSYSWSATNEKLFF	TGTGCCAGCAGTTACTCCTGGTCGGCAACTAATGAAAAACTGTTTTTT
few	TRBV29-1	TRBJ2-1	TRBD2	CSVEPSGSHNEQFF	TGCAGCGTTGAACCTAGCGGGAGCCACAATGAGCAGTTCTTC
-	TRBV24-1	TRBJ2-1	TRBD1	CATSDGGQPEQFF	TGTGCCACCAGTGATGGGGGACAGCCTGAGCAGTTCTTC
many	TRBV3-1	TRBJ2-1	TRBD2	CASSRPRASGYNEQFF	TGTGCCAGCAGCCGGCCGCGGGCTAGCGGGTACAATGAGCAGTTCTTC
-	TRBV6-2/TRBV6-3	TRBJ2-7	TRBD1	CASRYRGHLYEQYF	TGTGCCAGCAGATACAGGGGACACCTCTACGAGCAGTACTTC
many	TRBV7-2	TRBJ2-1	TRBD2	CASSLVSWVGPGRASSYNEQFF	TGTGCCAGCAGCTTAGTTTCCTGGGTCGGACCAGGGAGGGCGAGCTCCTACAATGAGCAGTTCTTC
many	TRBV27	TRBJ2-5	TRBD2	CASSIRLAAQETQYF	TGTGCCAGCAGTATACGACTAGCGGCCCAAGAGACCCAGTACTTC
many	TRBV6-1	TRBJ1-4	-	CASSRETGVNEKLFF	TGTGCCAGCAGTCGTGAGACAGGAGTTAATGAAAAACTGTTTTTT
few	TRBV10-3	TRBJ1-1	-	CAIGRNDEAFF	TGTGCCATCGGACGTAATGATGAAGCTTTCTTT
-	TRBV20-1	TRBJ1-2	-	CSAGGGRDYGYTF	TGCAGTGCTGGGGGAGGACGGGACTATGGCTACACCTTC
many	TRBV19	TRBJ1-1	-	CASSIGRNTEAFF	TGTGCCAGTAGTATAGGGCGGAACACTGAAGCTTTCTTT
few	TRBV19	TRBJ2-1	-	CASSIGKGPEQFF	TGTGCCAGTAGTATAGGTAAGGGGCCTGAGCAGTTCTTC
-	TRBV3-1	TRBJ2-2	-	CASSQTRAAGNTGELFF	TGTGCCAGCAGCCAAACTCGGGCAGCAGGGAACACCGGGGAGCTGTTTTTT
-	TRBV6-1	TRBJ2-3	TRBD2	CASSLAGEWGDTQYF	TGTGCCAGCAGTTTAGCGGGAGAGTGGGGAGATACGCAGTATTTT
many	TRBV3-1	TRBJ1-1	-	CASKDQDRPQDEAFF	TGTGCCAGCAAAGACCAGGACAGACCCCAAGATGAAGCTTTCTTT
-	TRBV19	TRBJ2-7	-	CASSIAIASYEQYF	TGTGCCAGTAGTATAGCGATAGCGTCCTACGAGCAGTACTTC
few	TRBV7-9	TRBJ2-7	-	CASSPPVGAGEQYF	TGTGCCAGCAGCCCCCCCGTGGGGGCCGGGGAGCAGTACTTC
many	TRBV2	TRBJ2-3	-	CASTLHPSTDTQYF	TGTGCCAGCACCCTACACCCTAGCACAGATACGCAGTATTTT
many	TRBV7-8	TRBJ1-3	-	CASSLAGDGNTIYF	TGTGCCAGCAGCTTAGCGGGCGACGGAAACACCATATATTTT
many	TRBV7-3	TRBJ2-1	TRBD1	CARLGTGTNNEQFF	TGTGCCAGGCTTGGGACAGGCACAAACAATGAGCAGTTCTTC
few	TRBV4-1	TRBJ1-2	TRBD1	CASSHTPGQGLGGYTF	TGCGCCAGCAGCCACACACCGGGACAGGGGCTAGGGGGCTACACCTTC
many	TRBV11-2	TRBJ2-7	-	CASSLVVNEQYF	TGTGCCAGCAGCTTAGTTGTAAACGAGCAGTACTTC
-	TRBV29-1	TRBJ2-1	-	CSVGKAGSYNEQFF	TGCAGCGTTGGGAAAGCGGGCTCCTACAATGAGCAGTTCTTC